This record concerns one T cell receptor beta chain sequence. These data originate in a study of blood T cell repertoires in COVID-19. Turning to the study itself: Whether acute or convalescent, the COVID-19 samples came from the United States, Italy and Spain. T cells, B-cell-depleted T cells, or PBMCs provided the cDNA or gDNA that served as material.

The V gene lost 5 bases and the J gene lost 1 base, with 11 bases spanning the gap. The CDR3 covers 14 residues. Germline assignment: CDR1 GTSNPN and CDR2 SVGIG (reference sequence). As processed by the authors: Estimation of nucleated cell counts was performed using reference gene primer amplification. Profiling relied on immunoSEQ multiplex PCR, and the TCRdb table lists in-frame clones only, not all of them. The DNA was the basis for D and trimming; V, J and clone size are from that table. Of approximately 240,000 clones in the sample, around nine tenths are singletons; the top ten hold about 2.1%.

Sequencing used peripheral blood. This TCR derives from a woman aged 40-49 years who had recovered from COVID-19. The chain employs TRBV30 and TRBJ1-4; no reliable D call. CDR3 in DNA: TGTGCCTGGGAGGATGTTGGAACTAATGAAAAACTGTTTTTT. Translating gives CAWEDVGTNEKLFF.